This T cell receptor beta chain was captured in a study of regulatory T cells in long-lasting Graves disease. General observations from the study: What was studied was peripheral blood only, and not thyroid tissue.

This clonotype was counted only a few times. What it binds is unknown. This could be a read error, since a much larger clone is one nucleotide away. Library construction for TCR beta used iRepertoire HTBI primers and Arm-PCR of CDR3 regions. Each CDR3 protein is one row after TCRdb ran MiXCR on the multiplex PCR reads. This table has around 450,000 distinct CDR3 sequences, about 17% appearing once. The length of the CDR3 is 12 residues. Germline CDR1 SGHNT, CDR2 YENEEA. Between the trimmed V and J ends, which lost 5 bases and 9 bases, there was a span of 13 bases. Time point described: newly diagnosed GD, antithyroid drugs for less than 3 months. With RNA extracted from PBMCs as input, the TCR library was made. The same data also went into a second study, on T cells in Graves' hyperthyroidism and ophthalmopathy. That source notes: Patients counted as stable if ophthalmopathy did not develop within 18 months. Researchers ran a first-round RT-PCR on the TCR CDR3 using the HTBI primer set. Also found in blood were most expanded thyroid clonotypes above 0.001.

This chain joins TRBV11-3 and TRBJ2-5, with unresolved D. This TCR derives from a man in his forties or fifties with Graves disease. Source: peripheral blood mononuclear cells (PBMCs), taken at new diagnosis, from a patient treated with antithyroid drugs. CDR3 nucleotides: TGTGCCAGCAGCCAACTGGATGAGGCCCAGTACTTC. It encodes CASSQLDEAQYF. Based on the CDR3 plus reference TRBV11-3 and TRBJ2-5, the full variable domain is EAGVVQSPRYKIIEKKQPVAFWCNPISGHNTLYWYLQNLGQGPELLIRYENEEAVDDSQLPKDRFSAERLKGVDSTLKIQPAELGDSAVYLCASSQLDEAQYFGPGTRLLVL.